The 2 T cell receptor beta chains listed next were all sequenced from one sample in a study of T cells in Graves' hyperthyroidism and ophthalmopathy. The investigators amplified TCR beta CDR3 regions from RNA transcripts. The HTBI primer set served for first-round RT-PCR of the TCR CDR3. TCRdb redid the calling of the multiplex PCR reads with MiXCR, one entry per CDR3 protein. Found here are approximately 520,000 distinct CDR3 sequences, around 24% of them singletons; the top ten hold 10% to 12%. Specimen: blood. These receptors were collected from a woman aged 25 to 39 with Graves' ophthalmopathy.

There are many counts of this clonotype. This chain connects TRBV12-3 or TRBV12-4 to TRBJ1-6; 9 positions agree with TRBD1. The V segment lost 7 bases and the J segment 13 bases; nucleotides outside the gene matches: 17. The CDR3 is 16 residues long. The CDR3 DNA sequence: TGTGCCAGCAAAACCCGGGGGGGGGACAGGGCTTCTCCCCTCCACTTT. Its translation: CASKTRGGDRASPLHF.

This clonotype was recorded at least ten times. The chain uses TRBV28 and TRBJ1-2; D is uncertain. Trimming shortened V by 6 bases and J by 8 bases, and 19 bases separated the two germline ends. Germline V gene data show CDR1 as MDHEN and CDR2 as SYDVKM. This CDR3 comprises 14 residues. The CDR3 DNA follows: TGTGCCAGCAGGGAGTGGGAGCGGGTTCAGGGCTACACCTTC. It is translated as CASREWERVQGYTF.